This TCR beta chain was sequenced for a study of blood T cells in healthy people across ages. The CDR3 is made up of 13 amino acids. Per germline, CDR1 SQVTM and CDR2 ANQGSEA. Alongside a J-beta primer mix, a sample-barcoded 5' primer served in a second PCR lasting about 7 to 12 cycles. No fewer than 3 million CDR3-containing paired-end reads came from each sample. TCRdb re-derived calls from the 5' RACE reads in MiXCR, one entry per CDR3 protein. The table shows around 1.7 million distinct CDR3 sequences, with roughly 27% occurring only once. The V and J genes are TRBV29-1 and TRBJ2-7; possibly TRBD1 for D (6 bases). The DNA end favors TRBJ2-5, so the J call may be wrong. The sample was blood. The TCR comes from a woman younger than 45 in good health. CDR3 nucleotide sequence: TGCAGCGCCCTCACAGGGTACATGGAGACCCAGTACTTC. It is translated as CSALTGYMETQYF.